A single T cell receptor (beta chain) is shown here with its context. This CDR3 contains 16 residues. V was clipped by 2 bases and J by 0 bases, with 11 bases between them. Germline loops: CDR1 MNHNS, CDR2 SASEGT. This sample is drawn from a study of blood T cell repertoires in COVID-19. Turning to the study itself: Samples of COVID-19 (acute and convalescent) were obtained from the United States, Italy and Spain. T cells, B-cell-depleted T cells, or PBMCs provided the cDNA or gDNA that served as material.

In the original processing: Amplified reference gene primers provided the basis for estimating nucleated cell counts. Profiled with immunoSEQ multiplex PCR; TCRdb holds only in-frame clones, not every one. The V and J calls and the clone size are those of that table, but D and trimming were determined from the DNA. The sample includes tens of thousands of clones, more than 60% seen only once; the top ten take 7.5% to 10%. The chain is built from TRBV6-1 and TRBJ1-5, with TRBD1 as a possible D gene (6 bases). Material for sequencing was peripheral blood. The sequence came from a human donor in a cohort sampled during active COVID-19. CDR3 DNA sequence: TGTGCCAGCAGTGAACGGGACACCAATAGCAATCAGCCCCAGCATTTT. It is translated as CASSERDTNSNQPQHF.